The source of this T cell receptor (beta chain) is a study of blood T cell repertoires in COVID-19 (dated by TCRdb to the early 2020s). A note on the overall study: Collaborator samples came from the United States, Italy and Spain and covered acute and convalescent phases of COVID-19. The samples were drawn from the first 160 participants of the ongoing ImmuneRACE study and from 950 to 1,500 subjects provided by 6 global collaborators. The prospective study material was composed of cDNA or gDNA derived from T cells, B-cell-depleted T cells, or PBMCs. The sample metadata nearly always contained a de-identified subject ID, COVID-19 status, age in years and sex. A freely available public database, intended as a resource for researchers studying the immune response to SARS-CoV-2, is where the repertoires were released. The dataset comprised deeply sampled blood TCRbeta repertoires from subjects exposed to, actively infected with, or recovered from COVID-19. Where available, HLA class I and class II types were obtained from metadata supplied by the sample provider rather than from assay-based typing. Summary of the overall study and its limitations: How much clinical and demographic metadata was included differed by source and by participant, and the metadata was provided uncurated.

Note on this clone: No cognate antigen has been identified for it. Qualities for individual bases were not recorded, and no much larger clone is one base off.

TCRbeta CDR3 regions were amplified from genomic DNA using the immunoSEQ Assay, a bias-controlled multiplex PCR. As for how the authors treated the data: Within the assay, amplification of reference gene primers was used to estimate how many nucleated cells each sample contained. To quantify the absolute abundance of each unique TCRbeta CDR3 rearrangement, sequence reads were collapsed and filtered. For each sample, productive Simpson clonality was calculated as the square root of Simpson's diversity index across productive rearrangements. In its TCRdb copy, this immuneACCESS table keeps in-frame sequences only and misses some clones. Where compared with another copy, unresolved V genes explain less than half of these, and the others have no known cause. V, J and clone size were drawn from that table, and D and trimming were deduced from the DNA. Within this sample are 150,000 to 200,000 clones, with over 75% of them counted one time only. The ten largest clonotypes hold under 13% of the sample.

The collaborating institutions used their own protocols to collect whole blood in K2EDTA tubes. For TCRbeta analysis, collaborators shipped samples in one of three forms: frozen whole blood, isolated PBMCs, or DNA extracted from either of those sample types. This TCR derives from a human donor in a cohort sampled during active COVID-19. Sequenced input: peripheral blood.

The CDR3 amino acid sequence is: CASSQEDRANYGYTF. The sequenced DNA is TGCGCCAGCAGCCAAGAGGACAGAGCTAACTATGGCTACACCTTC. Rearrangement joined TRBV4-3 to TRBJ1-2; perhaps TRBD1 is the D gene, with 6 bases matching. The CDR3 covers 15 residues, taking in both the cysteine and the phenylalanine. Left in the record is the CDR3 DNA by itself, 45 bases read in frame from the first base. At the junction V is shortened by 0 bases and J by 0 bases, with 8 bases in between. CDR1 and CDR2 are drawn from the germline V gene: LGHNA, YSLEER.